The 20 T cell receptor beta chains in this list originate from one sample, sequenced in a study of cytomegalovirus exposure and HLA in healthy donors. Libraries were prepared by immunoSEQ multiplex PCR; TCRdb keeps only in-frame clonotypes and omits some of them. The sample lists 150,000 to 200,000 clones, approximately 89% occurring once. The specimen sequenced was PBMCs. The receptors derive from a woman under 30 in good health and CMV-seropositive.

The genes are TRBV18 and TRBJ2-3, with TRBD2 identical over 14 bases. CDR1 KGHSH and CDR2 LQKENI come from the germline V gene. CDR3 size: 18 residues. J gave up 0 bases and V 3 bases, and 5 bases lay outside the gene matches. The CDR3 here is CASSPTGLAGVSTDTQYF. For the CDR3, the DNA is TGTGCCAGCTCACCTACGGGACTAGCGGGAGTCAGCACAGATACGCAGTATTTT.

The chain joins TRBV9 to TRBJ2-1, with a possible D match to TRBD1 (5 bases). This CDR3 comprises 15 residues. CDR1 is SGDLS and CDR2 is YYNGEE in the germline V gene. V was trimmed by 2 bases and J by 2 bases, leaving 11 bases between them. Here the CDR3 reads CASSVSPGTYNEQFF. CDR3 coding DNA: TGTGCCAGCAGCGTGAGTCCAGGGACCTACAATGAGCAGTTCTTC.

V usage is TRBV7-9 and J usage is TRBJ2-7; D is perhaps TRBD2 (5 bases). CDR1 and CDR2 (germline): SEHNR, FQNEAQ (reference sequence). V was shortened by 5 bases and J by 7 bases, with 12 bases between the two germline ends. The CDR3 has 12 residues. The chain's CDR3 is CASSRGSGEQYF. The CDR3 region has the DNA TGTGCCAGCAGCCGTGGTTCGGGAGAGCAGTACTTC.

The chain links TRBV6-1 to TRBJ2-3; weak D call: TRBD2 (6 bases). Looked up from germline, CDR1 is MNHNS and CDR2 is SASEGT. The CDR3 loop spans 16 amino acids. Trimming removed 3 bases at V and 2 bases at J, with 15 bases between. The CDR3 nucleotides are TGTGCCAGCAGTGATGGCATAGCGGACCCCACAGATACGCAGTATTTT. It yields the protein CASSDGIADPTDTQYF.

V gene TRBV4-2 combines with J gene TRBJ2-1; D not certain. Between the trimmed V and J ends, which lost 0 bases and 8 bases, there was a span of 5 bases. The CDR3 runs 12 residues. CDR1 LGHNA and CDR2 YNFKEQ come from the germline V gene. This CDR3 reads CASSQDLYEQFF. CDR3 in DNA: TGTGCCAGCAGCCAAGATCTGTATGAGCAGTTCTTC.

V gene TRBV5-1 combines with J gene TRBJ2-1; TRBD2 matches at 13 bases. Germline loops: CDR1 SGHRS, CDR2 YFSETQ. The CDR3 totals 19 residues. Losses at the gene ends were 2 bases for V and 3 bases for J; bases not matched to a gene: 11. CDR3 DNA: TGCGCCAGCAGCTTTTGGACTAGCGGGGGAGCCCAACTCTACAATGAGCAGTTCTTC. It translates to CASSFWTSGGAQLYNEQFF.

This clone occurred once. This sample includes further DNA sequences coding for the same CDR3. This rearrangement joins TRBV7-3 to TRBJ1-1; no clear D gene. CDR1 SGHTA and CDR2 FQGTGA come from the germline V gene. Trimming shortened V by 2 bases and J by 1 base, and 5 bases separated the two germline ends. This CDR3 comprises 13 residues. The CDR3 coding sequence is TGTGCCAGCAGCTTAGGGCAGAACACTGAAGCTTTCTTT. It specifies CASSLGQNTEAFF.

This chain joins TRBV9 and TRBJ1-5; D is unresolved. Germline V CDR1 and CDR2: SGDLS, YYNGEE. V lost 0 bases and J 5 bases, leaving 6 bases between the germline ends. The CDR3 is 13 amino acids. The CDR3, as DNA: TGTGCCAGCAGCGTAGATGCGGATCAGCCCCAGCATTTT. Amino acids: CASSVDADQPQHF.

The chain uses TRBV5-8 and TRBJ2-5, with D tentatively TRBD2 (6 bases). The CDR3 contains 15 residues. V was trimmed by 7 bases and J by 7 bases, leaving 23 bases between them. Germline V CDR1 and CDR2: SGHTS, YDEGEE. The chain's CDR3 is CASVHRTSRRPTQYF. CDR3 DNA: TGTGCCAGCGTGCATCGAACTAGCCGGCGGCCGACCCAGTACTTC.

This rearrangement joins TRBV4-1 to TRBJ2-7; a weak D match, TRBD1 (6 bases). Trimming left V 2 bases short and J 3 bases short, with 14 bases between. CDR1 and CDR2 from the germline V gene are MGHRA and YSYEKL. There are 15 residues in the CDR3. The CDR3 nucleotides are TGCGCCAGCAGCCAAACCACGACAGGCTACTACGAGCAGTACTTC. Amino acids: CASSQTTTGYYEQYF.

V gene TRBV4-2 combines with J gene TRBJ2-2, with 8 bases fitting TRBD2. There are 16 residues in the CDR3. V lost 0 bases, J lost 6 bases, and 6 bases stayed unmatched. CDR1 is LGHNA and CDR2 is YNFKEQ in the germline V gene. CDR3 sequence reads: CASSQEPAGEAGELFF. The CDR3 bases are TGTGCCAGCAGCCAAGAGCCAGCGGGAGAGGCCGGGGAGCTGTTTTTT.

The rearrangement links TRBV18 to TRBJ1-4; 10 nucleotides line up with TRBD1. There are 15 residues in the CDR3. The V gene's germline CDR1 is KGHSH and CDR2 LQKENI. After removal of 3 bases from V and 7 bases from J, the junction contained 5 bases not matched to a gene. CDR3 nucleotide sequence: TGTGCCAGCTCACCGCGGACAGGGGGTAGTGAAAAACTGTTTTTT. The encoded protein is CASSPRTGGSEKLFF.

The V gene is TRBV15, the J gene TRBJ1-5, with no clear D. The V end lost 3 bases, the J end lost 6 bases, and 12 bases lay between the germline ends. The germline CDR1 and CDR2 sequences are LNHNV and YYDKDF (reference sequence). The CDR3 is made up of 14 amino acids. CDR3 nucleotide sequence: TGTGCCACCAGCAGCGCGGTGTATGGTCAGCCCCAGCATTTT. Protein: CATSSAVYGQPQHF. The complete variable domain, with remaining parts taken from reference TRBV15 and TRBJ1-5, reads DAMVIQNPRYQVTQFGKPVTLSCSQTLNHNVMYWYQQKSSQAPKLLFHYYDKDFNNEADTPDNFQSRRPNTSFCFLDIRSPGLGDTAMYLCATSSAVYGQPQHFGDGTRLSIL.

The chain is built from TRBV6-1 and TRBJ1-2; 7 bases align to TRBD1. Germline V CDR1 and CDR2: MNHNS, SASEGT. Trimming at V came to 4 bases and at J to 4 bases, leaving 6 bases not matched to a gene. This CDR3 is built from 14 residues. The CDR3 region is CASSGQGDFYGYTF. The CDR3 DNA follows: TGTGCCAGCAGTGGGCAGGGGGACTTCTATGGCTACACCTTC.

The chain couples TRBV5-6 to TRBJ2-7, with 10 nucleotides matching TRBD1. The CDR3 spans 15 residues. The germline V gene has CDR1 SGHDT and CDR2 YYEEEE. The V gene end was trimmed by 4 bases and the J gene end by 0 bases; junction bases not matched to a gene: 4. In nucleotides, the CDR3 is TGTGCCAGCAGCCTTGACAGGGGGCCCTCCTACGAGCAGTACTTC. This gives the protein CASSLDRGPSYEQYF.

The CDR3 nucleotides are TGTGCCAGTAGTATTGGGCGGGAGCCGACAGATACGCAGTATTTT. Amino acids: CASSIGREPTDTQYF. The rearrangement links TRBV19 to TRBJ2-3, with 7 bases identical to TRBD2. The CDR3 totals 15 residues. Trimming took 3 bases from V and 3 from J; bases not matched to a gene: 6. Germline CDR1 LNHDA, CDR2 SQIVND (reference sequence).

The gene calls are TRBV5-1 and TRBJ2-7, with 10 nucleotides matching TRBD1. CDR1 SGHRS and CDR2 YFSETQ come from the germline V gene. This CDR3 contains 13 residues. The V gene end was trimmed by 5 bases and the J gene end by 2 bases; junction bases not matched to a gene: 1. The CDR3 sequence is CASRGQGTYEQYF. In DNA form, the CDR3 reads TGCGCCAGCAGGGGACAGGGGACCTACGAGCAGTACTTC.

In the case of this clone: The junction and the germline gene differ at one end; a read error may be behind it. The chain couples TRBV7-7 to TRBJ2-3; TRBD2 agrees at 9 bases. The CDR3 totals 14 residues. The germline gives CDR1 SSHAT, CDR2 FNYEAQ (reference sequence). The CDR3 nucleotides read TGTGCTAGCAGCTTAGCGGGAGCTCCAGATACGCAGTATTTT. Protein product: CASSLAGAPDTQYF. The full variable domain, in which reference TRBV7-7 and TRBJ2-3 provide the parts outside the CDR3, is GAGVSQSPRYKVTKRGQDVTLRCDPISSHATLYWYQQALGQGPEFLTYFNYEAQPDKSGLPSDRFSAERPEGSISTLTIQRTEQRDSAMYRCASSLAGAPDTQYFGPGTRLTVL.

This clone showed up just a few times. V gene TRBV11-2 combines with J gene TRBJ1-1, with D maybe TRBD1 (5 bases). Germline V gives CDR1 SGHAT, CDR2 FQNNGV. Trimming shortened V by 5 bases and J by 3 bases, and 10 bases separated the two germline ends. The CDR3 loop spans 13 amino acids. CDR3 in DNA: TGTGCCAGCAGCGGACACCCGGACACTGAAGCTTTCTTT. This encodes CASSGHPDTEAFF.

The V and J genes are TRBV30 and TRBJ2-5, with D perhaps TRBD1 (7 bases). The V end was cut by 2 bases, the J end by 4 bases, with 8 bases between. The CDR3 contains 12 residues. In germline, CDR1 is GTSNPN, CDR2 SVGIG (reference sequence). The CDR3 spells CAWSQGGETQYF. CDR3 nucleotides: TGTGCCTGGAGTCAGGGGGGAGAGACCCAGTACTTC.